This TCR beta chain was identified during a study of blood T cells in healthy people across ages. The wider study: Using template switching, researchers captured about one barcoded beta molecule for each two T cells. Whole-study results and caveats: Diversity estimated from one million T cells was considered an underestimate. Comparison with aged donors showed that long-lived donors had more naive CD4+ cells and higher diversity.

Using a J-beta primer mix together with a sample-barcoded 5' primer, a second PCR was run for about 6 to 12 cycles. MiXCR, applied by TCRdb to the 5' RACE reads, yields one record per CDR3 protein. The sample consists of over 600,000 distinct CDR3 sequences, around 50% of them appearing once. Extraction yielded at least 5 micrograms of total RNA per sample. The CDR3 loop spans 16 amino acids. After removal of 6 bases from V and 8 bases from J, the junction contained 14 bases not matched to a gene. The germline V gene encodes CDR1 SGHRS and CDR2 YFSETQ. As to this clonotype: Antigen unknown.

The rearrangement joins TRBV5-1 to TRBJ2-1, with 10 bases lining up with TRBD2. This clonotype was obtained from a man aged 80 or over in good health. The sequencing sample was made of blood. The CDR3 spells CASILGSSGRSYEQFF. The CDR3 nucleotides read TGCGCCAGCATACTTGGTTCTAGCGGGAGATCCTATGAGCAGTTCTTC.